Described below is a single T cell receptor (beta chain) sequence and its context. What it binds is unknown. Before the COVID-19 pandemic, during about 2011-2019, CD4+ T cells were taken from unexposed donors. Isolation of CD4+ T cells took place after approximately eleven days in culture. The CDR3 runs to 12 residues. CDR1 and CDR2 (germline): SNHLY, FYNNEI. V lost 6 bases and J lost 8, with 10 bases in between. This record comes from a study of CD4 T cells in relation to SARS-CoV-2 and coronaviruses. Study context: PBMCs were cultured with antigen for less than twelve days before TCR beta sequencing. No peptide or an HIV-1 Nef peptide pool served as negative control.

TCRdb keeps only in-frame clones here, not all; method: immunoSEQ multiplex PCR. The sample shows just over 15,000 clones, around 78% of them seen only once. Study-wide findings and caveats: Samples before the pandemic and after infection were not matched within any donor.

The rearrangement joins TRBV2 to TRBJ1-4; D unclear. The TCR comes from a human donor in good health. Source material: CD4+ T cells from PBMCs, cultured in vitro. The CDR3 reads CASRTGGEKLFF. CDR3 nucleotides: TGTGCCAGCAGGACGGGTGGGGAAAAACTGTTTTTT.